This T cell receptor (beta chain) was found in a study of tumor and adjacent non-tumor tissue in lung cancer. The library came from three nested PCR rounds adapted from ARM-PCR protocols. TCRdb analysed the multiplex PCR reads with MiXCR anew, one entry per CDR3 protein. This table has 200,000 to 250,000 distinct CDR3 sequences, approximately 74% appearing once. No cell sorting was done before RNA was extracted from the tissue. Sequenced: lung tumor tissue. This clonotype was sampled from a man aged 60 to 69 with non-small cell lung cancer.

The CDR3 spells CASSFRTSGDGETQYF. The DNA of the CDR3 is TGTGCCAGCAGTTTCCGGACTAGCGGGGACGGGGAGACCCAGTACTTC. This chain joins TRBV6-5 and TRBJ2-5; 12 bases line up with TRBD2. Germline-derived CDR1 and CDR2 are MNHEY and SVGAGI. The ends lost 4 bases at V and 5 bases at J; junction bases unmatched: 8. This CDR3 contains 16 residues.